Described below is a single T cell receptor beta chain sequence and its context. Its antigen is still unknown. The primer mix had 60 Vbeta and 13 Jbeta primers. The repertoire was sequenced with immunoSEQ multiplex PCR; TCRdb's copy has only in-frame clones and lacks some. The repertoire holds about 160,000 clones, with 80% as singletons. This record comes from a study of cytomegalovirus exposure and HLA in healthy donors. Germline V gene data show CDR1 as SGHDT and CDR2 as YYEEEE. This CDR3 has 14 residues. Deletions cut 0 bases from V and 0 bases from J, with 7 bases between. Study-wide points: In vitro confirmation showed three CMV-associated chains to be CMV antigen specific. Within an earlier analysis, most TCR beta V segments proved productive either about 90% or about 30% of the time. Investigators reported about 160 TCR beta chains as tied to cytomegalovirus.

Sequences were obtained from PBMCs. The sequence was collected from a woman aged 45 to 65 in good health and CMV-seropositive. This chain connects TRBV5-6 to TRBJ2-7; D is perhaps TRBD2 (5 bases). CDR3 loop: CASSLGGSSYEQYF. CDR3 in DNA: TGTGCCAGCAGCTTGGGTGGGAGCTCCTACGAGCAGTACTTC.